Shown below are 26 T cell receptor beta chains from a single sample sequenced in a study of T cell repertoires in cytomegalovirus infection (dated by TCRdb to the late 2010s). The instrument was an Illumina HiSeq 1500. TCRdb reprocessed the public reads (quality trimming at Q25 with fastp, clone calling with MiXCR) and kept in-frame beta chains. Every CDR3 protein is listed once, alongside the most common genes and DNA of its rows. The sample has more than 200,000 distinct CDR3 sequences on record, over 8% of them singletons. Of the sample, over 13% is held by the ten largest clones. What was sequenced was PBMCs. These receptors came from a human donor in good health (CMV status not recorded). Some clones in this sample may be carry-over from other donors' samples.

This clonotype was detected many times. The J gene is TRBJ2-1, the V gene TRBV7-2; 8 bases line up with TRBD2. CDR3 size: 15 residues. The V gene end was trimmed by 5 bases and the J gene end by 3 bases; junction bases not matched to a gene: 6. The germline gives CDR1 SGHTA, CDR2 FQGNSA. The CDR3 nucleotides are TGTGCCAGCAGCCGTCAGACTAGCGACTACAATGAGCAGTTCTTC. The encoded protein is CASSRQTSDYNEQFF. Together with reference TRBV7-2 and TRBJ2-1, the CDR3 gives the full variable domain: GAGVSQSPSNKVTEKGKDVELRCDPISGHTALYWYRQSLGQGLEFLIYFQGNSAPDKSGLPSDRFSAERTGGSVSTLTIQRTQQEDSAVYLCASSRQTSDYNEQFFGPGTRLTVL.

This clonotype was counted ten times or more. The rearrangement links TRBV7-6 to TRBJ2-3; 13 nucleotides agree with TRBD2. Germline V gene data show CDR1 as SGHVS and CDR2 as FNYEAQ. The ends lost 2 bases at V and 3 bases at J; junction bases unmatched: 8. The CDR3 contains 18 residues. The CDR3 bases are TGTGCCAGCAGCTTACGGACTAGCGGGGGAATTAAGACAGATACGCAGTATTTT. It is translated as CASSLRTSGGIKTDTQYF.

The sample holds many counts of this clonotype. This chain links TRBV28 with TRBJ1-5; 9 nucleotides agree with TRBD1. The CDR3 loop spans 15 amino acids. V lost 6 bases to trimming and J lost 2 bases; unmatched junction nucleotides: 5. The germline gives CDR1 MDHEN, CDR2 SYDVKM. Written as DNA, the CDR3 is TGTGCCAGCAGCTGGGACAGGGAAGGCAATCAGCCCCAGCATTTT. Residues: CASSWDREGNQPQHF.

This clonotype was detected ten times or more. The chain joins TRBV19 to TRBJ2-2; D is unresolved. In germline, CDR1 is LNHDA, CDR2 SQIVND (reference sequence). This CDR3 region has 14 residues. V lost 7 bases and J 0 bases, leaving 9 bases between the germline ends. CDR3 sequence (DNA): TGTGCCAGTAAAGGCAGGACGAACACCGGGGAGCTGTTTTTT. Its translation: CASKGRTNTGELFF.

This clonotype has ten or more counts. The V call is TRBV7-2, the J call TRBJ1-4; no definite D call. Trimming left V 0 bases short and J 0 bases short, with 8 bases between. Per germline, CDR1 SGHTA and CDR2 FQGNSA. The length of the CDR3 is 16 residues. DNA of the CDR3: TGTGCCAGCAGCTTAGCCAGCGCCGCAACTAATGAAAAACTGTTTTTT. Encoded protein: CASSLASAATNEKLFF.

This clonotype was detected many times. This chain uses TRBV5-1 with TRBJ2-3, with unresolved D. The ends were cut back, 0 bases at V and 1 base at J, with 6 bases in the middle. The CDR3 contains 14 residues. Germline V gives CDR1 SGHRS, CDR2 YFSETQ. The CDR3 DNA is TGCGCCAGCAGCTTGGAAGGCGGCACAGATACGCAGTATTTT. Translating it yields CASSLEGGTDTQYF.

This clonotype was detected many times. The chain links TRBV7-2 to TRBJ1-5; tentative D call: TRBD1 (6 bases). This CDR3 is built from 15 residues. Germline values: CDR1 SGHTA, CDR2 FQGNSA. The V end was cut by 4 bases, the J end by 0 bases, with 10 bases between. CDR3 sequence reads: CASSSRTDSNQPQHF. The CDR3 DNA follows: TGTGCCAGCAGCTCGCGGACAGATAGCAATCAGCCCCAGCATTTT.

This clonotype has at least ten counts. Here the CDR3 DNA reads TGTGCCAGCCTTGGGGGGCAGTACCAAGAGACCCAGTACTTC. Translated, it gives CASLGGQYQETQYF. This chain links TRBV7-6 with TRBJ2-5; tentatively, D is TRBD1 or TRBD2 (6 bases each). CDR3 length: 14 residues. Germline V gene lookup returns CDR1 SGHVS and CDR2 FNYEAQ. V was trimmed by 8 bases and J by 0 bases, leaving 13 bases between them.

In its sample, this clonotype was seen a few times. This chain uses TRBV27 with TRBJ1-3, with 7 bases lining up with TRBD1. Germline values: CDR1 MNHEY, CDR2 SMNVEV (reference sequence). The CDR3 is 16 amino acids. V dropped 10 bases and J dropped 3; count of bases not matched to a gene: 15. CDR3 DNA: TGTGCCACCTCAAGGGGGCCAGGGTTAGGTGGAAACACCATATATTTT. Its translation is CATSRGPGLGGNTIYF.

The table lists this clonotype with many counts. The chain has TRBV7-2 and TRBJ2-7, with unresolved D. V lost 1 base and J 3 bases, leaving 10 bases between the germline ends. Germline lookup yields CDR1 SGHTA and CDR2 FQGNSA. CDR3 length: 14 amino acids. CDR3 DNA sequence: TGTGCCAGCAGCTTAGGTTATAGCAACTACGAGCAGTACTTC. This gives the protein CASSLGYSNYEQYF.

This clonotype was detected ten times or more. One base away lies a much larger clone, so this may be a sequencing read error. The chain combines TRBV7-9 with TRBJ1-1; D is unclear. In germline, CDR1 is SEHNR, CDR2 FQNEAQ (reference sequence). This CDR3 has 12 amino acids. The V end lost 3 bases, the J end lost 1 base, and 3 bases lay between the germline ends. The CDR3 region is CASSFQNTEAFF. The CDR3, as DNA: TGTGCCAGCAGCTTTCAGAACACTGAAGCTTTCTTT.

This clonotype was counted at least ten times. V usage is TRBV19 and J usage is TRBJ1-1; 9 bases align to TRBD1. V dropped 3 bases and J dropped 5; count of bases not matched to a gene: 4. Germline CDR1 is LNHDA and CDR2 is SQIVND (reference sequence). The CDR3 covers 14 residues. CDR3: CASSIGGQGTEAFF. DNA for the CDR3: TGTGCCAGTAGTATTGGGGGACAGGGTACTGAAGCTTTCTTT.

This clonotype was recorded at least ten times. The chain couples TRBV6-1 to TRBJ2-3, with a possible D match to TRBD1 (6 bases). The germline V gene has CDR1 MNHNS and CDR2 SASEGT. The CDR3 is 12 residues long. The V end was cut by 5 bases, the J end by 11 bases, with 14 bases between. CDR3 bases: TGTGCCAGCAGTCTTAGGGGACAAGGGCAGTATTTT. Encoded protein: CASSLRGQGQYF.

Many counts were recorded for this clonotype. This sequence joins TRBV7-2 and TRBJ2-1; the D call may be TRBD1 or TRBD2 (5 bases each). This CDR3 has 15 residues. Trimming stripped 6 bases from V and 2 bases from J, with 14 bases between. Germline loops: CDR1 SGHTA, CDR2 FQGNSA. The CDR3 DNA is TGTGCCAGCAGTTTCCGGGACCCCACCTACAATGAGCAGTTCTTC. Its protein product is CASSFRDPTYNEQFF.

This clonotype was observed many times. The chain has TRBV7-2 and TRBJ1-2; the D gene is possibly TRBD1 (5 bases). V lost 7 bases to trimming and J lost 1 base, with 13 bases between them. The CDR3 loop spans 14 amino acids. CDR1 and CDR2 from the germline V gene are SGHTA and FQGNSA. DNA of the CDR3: TGTGCCAGCACCCCCTGGGGGAATAACTATGGCTACACCTTC. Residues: CASTPWGNNYGYTF. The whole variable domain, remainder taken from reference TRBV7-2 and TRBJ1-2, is GAGVSQSPSNKVTEKGKDVELRCDPISGHTALYWYRQSLGQGLEFLIYFQGNSAPDKSGLPSDRFSAERTGGSVSTLTIQRTQQEDSAVYLCASTPWGNNYGYTFGSGTRLTVV.

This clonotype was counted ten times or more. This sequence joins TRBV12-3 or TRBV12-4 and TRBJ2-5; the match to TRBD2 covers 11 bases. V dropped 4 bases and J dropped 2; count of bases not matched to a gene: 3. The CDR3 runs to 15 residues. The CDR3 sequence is CASSSASGGQETQYF. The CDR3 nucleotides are TGTGCCAGCAGTTCCGCTAGCGGGGGGCAAGAGACCCAGTACTTC.

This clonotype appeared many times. CDR3 residues: CASSDYTDSHEAFF. The CDR3 DNA is TGTGCCAGCAGTGACTACACAGACAGCCACGAAGCTTTCTTT. The chain carries TRBV6-1 and TRBJ1-1; D is perhaps TRBD1 (5 bases). Per germline, CDR1 MNHNS and CDR2 SASEGT. Trimming left V 3 bases short and J 8 bases short, with 16 bases between. The CDR3 has 14 amino acids.

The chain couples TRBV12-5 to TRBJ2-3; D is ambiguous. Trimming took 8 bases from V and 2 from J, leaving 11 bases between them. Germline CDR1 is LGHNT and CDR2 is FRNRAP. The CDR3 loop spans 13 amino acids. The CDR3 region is CASSRAVTDTQYF. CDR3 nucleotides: TGTGCTAGTTCTCGGGCCGTCACAGATACGCAGTATTTT.

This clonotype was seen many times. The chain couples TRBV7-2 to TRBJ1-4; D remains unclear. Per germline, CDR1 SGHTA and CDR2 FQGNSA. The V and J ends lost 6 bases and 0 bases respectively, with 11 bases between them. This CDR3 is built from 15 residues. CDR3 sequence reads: CASSPTIATNEKLFF. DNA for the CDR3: TGTGCCAGCAGTCCCACGATCGCAACTAATGAAAAACTGTTTTTT.

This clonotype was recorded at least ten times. CDR3 in amino acids: CASSWRTAPPSYNEQFF. CDR3 in DNA: TGTGCCAGCAGCTGGAGGACAGCCCCGCCGTCCTACAATGAGCAGTTCTTC. The chain carries TRBV6-1 and TRBJ2-1, with TRBD1 as a possible D gene (6 bases). This CDR3 region has 17 residues. The germline V gene has CDR1 MNHNS and CDR2 SASEGT. V lost 6 bases, J lost 1 base, and 19 bases lay in between.

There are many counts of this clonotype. The CDR3: CASSLATNQPQHF. Written as DNA, the CDR3 is TGTGCCAGCAGCTTAGCAACCAATCAGCCCCAGCATTTT. This rearrangement joins TRBV7-6 to TRBJ1-5; D not resolved. V dropped 0 bases and J dropped 3 bases, with 3 bases sitting between them. Germline V gives CDR1 SGHVS, CDR2 FNYEAQ. The CDR3 spans 13 residues.

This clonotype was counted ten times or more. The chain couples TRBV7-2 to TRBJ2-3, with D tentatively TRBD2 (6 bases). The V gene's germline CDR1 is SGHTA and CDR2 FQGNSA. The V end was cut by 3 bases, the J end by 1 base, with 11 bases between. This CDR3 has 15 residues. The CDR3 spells CASSFPASGTDTQYF. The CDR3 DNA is TGTGCCAGCAGCTTTCCGGCTAGCGGCACAGATACGCAGTATTTT.

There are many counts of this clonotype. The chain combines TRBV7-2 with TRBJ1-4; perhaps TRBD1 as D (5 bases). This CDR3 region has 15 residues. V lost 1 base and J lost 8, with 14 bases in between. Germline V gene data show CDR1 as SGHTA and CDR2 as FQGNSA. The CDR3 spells CASSLVSTAGEKLFF. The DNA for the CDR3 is TGTGCCAGCAGCTTAGTCTCGACAGCGGGGGAAAAACTGTTTTTT.

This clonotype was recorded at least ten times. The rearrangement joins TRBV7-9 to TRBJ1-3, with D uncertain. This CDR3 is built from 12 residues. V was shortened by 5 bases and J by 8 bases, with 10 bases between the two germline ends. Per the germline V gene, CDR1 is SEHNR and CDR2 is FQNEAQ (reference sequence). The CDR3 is CASSPPGDTIYF. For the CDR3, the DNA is TGTGCCAGCAGCCCCCCCGGGGACACCATATATTTT.

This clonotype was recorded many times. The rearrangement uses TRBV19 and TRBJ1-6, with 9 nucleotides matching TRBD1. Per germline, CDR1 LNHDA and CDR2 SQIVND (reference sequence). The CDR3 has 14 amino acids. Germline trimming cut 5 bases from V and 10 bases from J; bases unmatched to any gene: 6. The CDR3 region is CASSGRTGESPLHF. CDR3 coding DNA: TGTGCCAGTAGTGGCAGGACAGGGGAATCACCCCTCCACTTT. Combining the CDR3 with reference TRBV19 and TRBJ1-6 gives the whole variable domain DGGITQSPKYLFRKEGQNVTLSCEQNLNHDAMYWYRQDPGQGLRLIYYSQIVNDFQKGDIAEGYSVSREKKESFPLTVTSAQKNPTAFYLCASSGRTGESPLHFGNGTRLTVT.

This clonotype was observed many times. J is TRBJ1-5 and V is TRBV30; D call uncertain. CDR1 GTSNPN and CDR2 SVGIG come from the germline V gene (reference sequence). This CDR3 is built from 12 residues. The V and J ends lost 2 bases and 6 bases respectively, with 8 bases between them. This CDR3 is CAWSFPGQPQHF. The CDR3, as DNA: TGTGCCTGGAGTTTCCCGGGTCAGCCCCAGCATTTT.